This T cell receptor (beta chain) was observed in a study of graft-versus-host responses after intestinal transplantation (dated by TCRdb to the early 2020s). About the full investigation: Multivisceral, liver-intestinal, or isolated intestinal transplants were received by the recipients. Bulk TCR-beta CDR3 sequencing was used to track graft-versus-host and host-versus-graft alloreactive T cell clones in the graft, circulation and bone marrow after intestinal transplantation. Samples from a few later patients were sequenced in-house on an Illumina MiSeq with MiXCR processing rather than by the commercial service. Donor T cell macrochimerism was defined as a peak of at least 4% donor T cells among recipient peripheral blood mononuclear cells. Every recipient was given anti-thymocyte globulin induction, then maintenance tacrolimus and steroids for about 3 years. Alloreactive clones were identified by sequencing pre-transplant mixed lymphocyte reaction products and comparing these products with unstimulated pre-transplant donor and recipient T cells. Of the 20 to 25 intestinal transplant recipients enrolled in the cohort, one of whom was a retransplant, 3 patients without pretransplant specimens were excluded.

Intraepithelial and lamina propria lymphocytes were isolated from graft specimens using dithiothreitol, EDTA incubations and collagenase D digestion. Serial intestinal graft biopsy specimens collected up to 600 days after transplant underwent bulk TCR-beta sequencing. Libraries came from the immunoSEQ multiplex PCR assay. For most patients, genomic DNA was subjected to high-throughput TCR-beta CDR3 sequencing by Adaptive Biotechnologies. As for how the authors treated the data: Adaptive's ImmunoSEQ software was the source of the TCR sequencing data for roughly 19 patients, while a few other patients were processed with MiXCR and VDJtools. Because the origin of CDR3 nucleotide sequences shared between donor and recipient could not be assigned, those sequences were removed. To be classed as alloreactive, a clone needed at least 2-fold expansion over unstimulated cells and a minimum CFSE-low frequency of 0.002% (template counts) or 0.001% (read counts). Clones detected in sequenced pre-transplant spleen, lymph node, or MLR CFSE-low populations of the donor or recipient were defined as mappable. The cumulative frequency of alloreactive clones was calculated as a percentage of all sequences, weighted by copy number. Sourced from immuneACCESS, this table was stored by TCRdb with only in-frame sequences that have V and J called. A share of the clones is absent; for the studies checked, an unresolved V gene accounts for under half, and the remainder has no known explanation. V and J calls and clone size are given by that table; D and trimming were obtained from the DNA. The sample profile shows about 30,000 clones; 80% of them were found once. In total, the top ten clones hold around 2.9% of the sample.

Remarks on this clone: Its specific antigen is unknown. Base-call qualities are not available, and no considerably larger clone is one nucleotide away.

The CDR3 covers 11 residues, taking in both the cysteine and the phenylalanine. CDR3 DNA is the only sequence kept; it has 33 bases, read in frame from the first base. Via the germline V gene (reference sequence), CDR1 is DFQATT and CDR2 SNEGSKA. Here is what the overall study found, with its caveats: Peak levels of circulating GvH clones were associated with declines in HvG clones early after transplant. GvH clones were found in recipient bone marrow, and some of the GvH clones appeared earlier in ileal mucosa or blood, which is consistent with an intestinal mucosal origin. In patients with donor T cell macrochimerism, the allografts had high GvH to HvG T cell clonal ratios. Conclusions were limited by the relatively low number and heterogeneity of intestinal transplant patients.

The TCR sequence derives from a human patient who received an intestinal transplant, so some T cells may come from the graft donor. The source material was ileum tissue, sampled 98 days after intestinal transplantation. The chain is assembled from TRBV20-1 and TRBJ1-4; the D segment could be TRBD1, given 5 matching bases. The sequenced DNA: TGCGGGAACAGGAAAGGCGAAAAACTGTTTTTT. Its protein product is CGNRKGEKLFF.